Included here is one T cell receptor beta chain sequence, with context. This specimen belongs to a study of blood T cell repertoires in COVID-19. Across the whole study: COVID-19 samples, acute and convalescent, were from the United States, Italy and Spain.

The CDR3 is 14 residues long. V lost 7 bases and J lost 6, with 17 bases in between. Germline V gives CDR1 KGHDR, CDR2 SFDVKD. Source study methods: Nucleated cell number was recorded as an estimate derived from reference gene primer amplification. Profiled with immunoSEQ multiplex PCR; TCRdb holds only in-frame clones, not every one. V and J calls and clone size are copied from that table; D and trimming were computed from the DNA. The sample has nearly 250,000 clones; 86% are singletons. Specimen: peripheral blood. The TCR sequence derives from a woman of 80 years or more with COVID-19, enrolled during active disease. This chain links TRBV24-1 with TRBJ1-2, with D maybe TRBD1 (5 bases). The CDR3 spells CATSAPTGADGYTF. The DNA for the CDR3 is TGTGCCACCAGCGCTCCCACTGGGGCGGATGGCTACACCTTC.